The 10 T cell receptor beta chains below come from one sample, sequenced in a study of blood T cell repertoires in COVID-19. Clones were sequenced by immunoSEQ multiplex PCR, and TCRdb holds only the in-frame ones, with some missing. Here the sample spans 200,000 to 250,000 clones, roughly 84% being singletons. Sequencing input: peripheral blood. Receptor source: a woman older than 75 with active or convalescent COVID-19.

The chain uses TRBV5-1 and TRBJ2-7, with 8 bases lining up with TRBD2. The germline gives CDR1 SGHRS, CDR2 YFSETQ. J was trimmed by 6 bases and V by 2 bases; bases with no gene match: 10. The CDR3 sequence is 15 residues long. CDR3 sequence (DNA): TGCGCCAGCAGCTTACGGGGACTAGGGTTGGCCGAGCAGTACTTC. This translates into CASSLRGLGLAEQYF.

Of note for this clone: One junction end does not reproduce the germline sequence, and a read error may be involved. V usage is TRBV7-7 and J usage is TRBJ2-3; D gene uncertain. Germline CDR1 SSHAT, CDR2 FNYEAQ (reference sequence). The CDR3 loop spans 13 amino acids. The CDR3 here is CASSPSSTDTQYF. The CDR3 coding sequence is TGTGCTAGCAGCCCGAGTAGCACAGATACGCAGTATTTT.

The chain links TRBV5-1 to TRBJ2-5, with D unclear. The CDR3 contains 16 residues. CDR1 and CDR2 (germline): SGHRS, YFSETQ. Trimming shortened V by 0 bases and J by 5 bases, and 17 bases separated the two germline ends. The CDR3: CASSLASSSSRETQYF. DNA of the CDR3: TGCGCCAGCAGCTTGGCGAGCAGTAGCTCGCGGGAGACCCAGTACTTC.

There are a few counts of this clone. The chain links TRBV7-2 to TRBJ2-1; possible D gene TRBD2, 6 bases. V lost 4 bases to trimming and J lost 8 bases, with 12 bases between them. The CDR3 totals 13 residues. Germline lookup yields CDR1 SGHTA and CDR2 FQGNSA. CDR3 DNA sequence: TGTGCCAGCAGCTATTCGCGGGGAGATGAGCAGTTCTTC. The encoded protein is CASSYSRGDEQFF.

This rearrangement joins TRBV7-6 to TRBJ2-1; 11 bases fit TRBD2. The trim removed 5 bases at V and 6 bases at J, leaving 6 bases unmatched. The CDR3 has 15 amino acids. Germline-derived CDR1 and CDR2 are SGHVS and FNYEAQ. The CDR3 nucleotides read TGTGCCAGCAGCCCACTAGCGGGAGCCCGCAATGAGCAGTTCTTC. It specifies CASSPLAGARNEQFF.

This clone came up once. The chain carries TRBV19 and TRBJ2-7; TRBD1 might be the D (5 bases). Per the germline V gene, CDR1 is LNHDA and CDR2 is SQIVND (reference sequence). This CDR3 contains 13 residues. The V end lost 4 bases, the J end lost 3 bases, and 10 bases lay between the germline ends. CDR3 coding DNA: TGTGCCAGTAGTAGGAACAGGAACTACGAGCAGTACTTC. This gives the protein CASSRNRNYEQYF. The variable domain in full, completed from reference TRBV19 and TRBJ2-7, reads DGGITQSPKYLFRKEGQNVTLSCEQNLNHDAMYWYRQDPGQGLRLIYYSQIVNDFQKGDIAEGYSVSREKKESFPLTVTSAQKNPTAFYLCASSRNRNYEQYFGPGTRLTVT.

This chain uses TRBV5-1 with TRBJ2-1, with D tentatively TRBD1 (6 bases). Germline CDR1 reads SGHRS; CDR2 reads YFSETQ. The CDR3 has 14 residues. Trimming stripped 0 bases from V and 8 bases from J, with 12 bases between. The CDR3 DNA follows: TGCGCCAGCAGCTTGGAAACAAAGGGGGATGAGCAGTTCTTC. Its protein is CASSLETKGDEQFF.

The rearrangement joins TRBV6-2 or TRBV6-3 to TRBJ1-1, with D unclear. Germline V lookup: CDR1 MNHEY, CDR2 SVGEGT. Trimming removed 6 bases from V and 8 bases from J, with 10 bases in between. The CDR3 loop spans 11 amino acids. As DNA, the CDR3 is TGTGCCAGCAGCCGGGCGGGGGAAGCTTTCTTT. Protein sequence: CASSRAGEAFF.

This clone has just one count. This chain links TRBV19 with TRBJ2-7, with 15 bases lining up with TRBD2. Unmatched junction bases numbered 13, after V lost 3 bases and J lost 4 bases. This CDR3 is 19 amino acids long. Germline V gives CDR1 LNHDA, CDR2 SQIVND (reference sequence). The CDR3 sequence: CASSMAPGTSGRILYEQYF. The CDR3 DNA reads as TGTGCCAGTAGTATGGCCCCCGGGACTAGCGGGAGGATCTTGTACGAGCAGTACTTC.

The J gene is TRBJ2-7, the V gene TRBV18; the D gene is possibly TRBD1 (5 bases). The CDR3 has 14 residues. Trimming shortened V by 2 bases and J by 6 bases, and 14 bases separated the two germline ends. Germline V gene data show CDR1 as KGHSH and CDR2 as LQKENI. The CDR3 coding sequence is TGTGCCAGCTCACCAGGACAATGGGCGGTCGAGCAGTACTTC. This sequence encodes CASSPGQWAVEQYF. Full variable domain (outside the CDR3, taken from reference TRBV18 and TRBJ2-7): NAGVMQNPRHLVRRRGQEARLRCSPMKGHSHVYWYRQLPEEGLKFMVYLQKENIIDESGMPKERFSAEFPKEGPSILRIQQVVRGDSAAYFCASSPGQWAVEQYFGPGTRLTVT.